These T cell receptor beta chains were read from a single sample in a study of early T cells in non-severe SARS-CoV-2 infection. TCRdb called the 5' RACE reads again in MiXCR, with one record for every CDR3 protein. The table shows around 29,000 distinct CDR3 sequences, with about 8.6% occurring only once. Input material: whole blood. The receptors shown here come from an adult who was a healthcare worker with PCR-confirmed SARS-CoV-2 infection or an uninfected control (not recorded which). Both conserved end residues are part of each CDR3. The order of the fields is J gene, clone size, V gene, D gene, CDR3 protein, CDR3 DNA. D genes are given only for firm matches. Size values are once, few and many counts, or a class for expanded clones, and some rows have none.

j_call: TRBJ1-2
clone_size: few
v_call: TRBV5-5
d_call: TRBD1
cdr3_aa: CASSLEVRGTGATYGYTF
cdr3_nt: TGTGCCAGCAGCTTGGAGGTTAGGGGGACAGGGGCCACCTATGGCTACACCTTC

j_call: TRBJ1-4
clone_size: NA
v_call: TRBV6-5
d_call: NA
cdr3_aa: CASGYWGAGSNAEGAEKLFF
cdr3_nt: TGTGCCAGCGGCTATTGGGGGGCGGGTTCTAATGCTGAAGGCGCTGAAAAACTGTTTTTT

j_call: TRBJ1-1
clone_size: many
v_call: TRBV29-1
d_call: NA
cdr3_aa: CSAAPRSSEAFF
cdr3_nt: TGCAGCGCCGCCCCGAGGTCCAGTGAAGCTTTCTTT

j_call: TRBJ1-5
clone_size: few
v_call: TRBV29-1
d_call: TRBD1
cdr3_aa: CSVRQGSGPQHF
cdr3_nt: TGCAGCGTGAGACAGGGGAGTGGGCCCCAGCATTTT

j_call: TRBJ2-2
clone_size: few
v_call: TRBV29-1
d_call: TRBD1
cdr3_aa: CSVDSDRGNTGELFF
cdr3_nt: TGCAGCGTTGATTCGGACAGGGGGAACACCGGGGAGCTGTTTTTT

j_call: TRBJ1-2
clone_size: NA
v_call: TRBV11-1
d_call: NA
cdr3_aa: CASSSPQGGGYTF
cdr3_nt: TGTGCCAGCAGCTCACCACAGGGTGGCGGCTACACCTTC

j_call: TRBJ2-1
clone_size: few
v_call: TRBV6-4
d_call: TRBD2
cdr3_aa: CASSPTAGGSDEQFF
cdr3_nt: TGTGCCAGCAGTCCCACAGCGGGGGGCTCTGATGAGCAGTTCTTC

j_call: TRBJ1-4
clone_size: many
v_call: TRBV11-2
d_call: NA
cdr3_aa: CASSLVSGFEANEKLFF
cdr3_nt: TGTGCCAGCAGCTTAGTATCGGGGTTCGAAGCTAATGAAAAACTGTTTTTT

j_call: TRBJ2-1
clone_size: many
v_call: TRBV29-1
d_call: TRBD2
cdr3_aa: CSAGGLAGFNSYNEQFF
cdr3_nt: TGCAGCGCTGGAGGACTAGCGGGGTTCAACTCCTACAATGAGCAGTTCTTC

j_call: TRBJ2-3
clone_size: medium-sized
v_call: TRBV28
d_call: NA
cdr3_aa: CASSFLQGTDTQYF
cdr3_nt: TGTGCCAGCAGTTTCCTTCAGGGTACAGATACGCAGTATTTT

j_call: TRBJ2-7
clone_size: few
v_call: TRBV6-5
d_call: NA
cdr3_aa: CASRQRDEQYF
cdr3_nt: TGTGCCAGCAGACAAAGGGACGAGCAGTACTTC

j_call: TRBJ1-1
clone_size: many
v_call: TRBV5-4
d_call: NA
cdr3_aa: CASSFPSGATEAFF
cdr3_nt: TGTGCCAGCAGCTTCCCATCCGGCGCGACTGAAGCTTTCTTT

j_call: TRBJ1-1
clone_size: many
v_call: TRBV5-5
d_call: TRBD1
cdr3_aa: CASSSQTGIFTEAFF
cdr3_nt: TGTGCCAGCAGCTCGCAGACAGGGATATTCACTGAAGCTTTCTTT

j_call: TRBJ2-1
clone_size: few
v_call: TRBV10-3
d_call: NA
cdr3_aa: CAISEANEQFF
cdr3_nt: TGTGCCATCAGTGAGGCGAATGAGCAGTTCTTC

j_call: TRBJ2-5
clone_size: many
v_call: TRBV20-1
d_call: NA
cdr3_aa: CSARGGEWIETQYF
cdr3_nt: TGCAGTGCTAGGGGCGGGGAATGGATAGAGACCCAGTACTTC

j_call: TRBJ2-2
clone_size: many
v_call: TRBV9
d_call: NA
cdr3_aa: CASSAIRLGGELFF
cdr3_nt: TGTGCCAGCAGCGCGATCCGGTTGGGCGGGGAGCTGTTTTTT

j_call: TRBJ2-3
clone_size: many
v_call: TRBV2
d_call: NA
cdr3_aa: CASSAVTSTDTQYF
cdr3_nt: TGTGCCAGCAGTGCAGTAACTAGCACAGATACGCAGTATTTT

j_call: TRBJ2-7
clone_size: many
v_call: TRBV29-1
d_call: NA
cdr3_aa: CSVEGLSYEQYF
cdr3_nt: TGCAGCGTTGAGGGGCTTTCCTACGAGCAGTACTTC

j_call: TRBJ2-2
clone_size: NA
v_call: TRBV27
d_call: NA
cdr3_aa: CASSFPGSGELFF
cdr3_nt: TGTGCCAGCAGTTTCCCTGGTAGCGGGGAGCTGTTTTTT

j_call: TRBJ2-7
clone_size: many
v_call: TRBV12-5
d_call: TRBD1
cdr3_aa: CASGLMRTGDYEQYF
cdr3_nt: TGTGCTAGTGGTTTGATGAGGACAGGAGATTACGAGCAGTACTTC

j_call: TRBJ2-1
clone_size: many
v_call: TRBV20-1
d_call: NA
cdr3_aa: CSASRTVRFENEQFF
cdr3_nt: TGCAGTGCTAGCCGGACAGTGAGGTTTGAAAATGAGCAGTTCTTC

j_call: TRBJ2-5
clone_size: few
v_call: TRBV5-1
d_call: NA
cdr3_aa: CASSLAQYQETQYF
cdr3_nt: TGCGCCAGCAGCTTGGCGCAGTACCAAGAGACCCAGTACTTC

j_call: TRBJ1-4
clone_size: NA
v_call: TRBV5-5
d_call: NA
cdr3_aa: CATSYRRDGNEKLFF
cdr3_nt: TGTGCCACCTCGTATCGACGGGACGGAAATGAAAAACTGTTTTTT

j_call: TRBJ1-5
clone_size: NA
v_call: TRBV2
d_call: NA
cdr3_aa: CASSGEGRRPHF
cdr3_nt: TGTGCCAGCAGTGGGGAGGGGAGACGCCCACATTTT

j_call: TRBJ2-1
clone_size: many
v_call: TRBV7-9
d_call: NA
cdr3_aa: CASSSEQFSEQFF
cdr3_nt: TGTGCCAGCAGCTCCGAACAGTTCAGTGAGCAGTTCTTC

j_call: TRBJ1-1
clone_size: NA
v_call: TRBV5-1
d_call: NA
cdr3_aa: CASSLATDTEAFF
cdr3_nt: TGCGCCAGCAGCTTGGCCACGGACACTGAAGCTTTCTTT

j_call: TRBJ1-6
clone_size: NA
v_call: TRBV7-8
d_call: TRBD1
cdr3_aa: CASSIPTGTGLSPLHF
cdr3_nt: TGTGCCAGCAGCATTCCGACCGGGACAGGACTATCACCCCTCCACTTT

j_call: TRBJ2-3
clone_size: many
v_call: TRBV27
d_call: TRBD1
cdr3_aa: CASSHTGGDTQYF
cdr3_nt: TGTGCCAGCAGTCATACAGGGGGAGATACGCAGTATTTT

j_call: TRBJ1-5
clone_size: NA
v_call: TRBV5-5
d_call: TRBD1
cdr3_aa: CASSRSTQGDQPQHF
cdr3_nt: TGTGCCAGCAGCCGTTCGACCCAGGGGGATCAGCCCCAGCATTTT

j_call: TRBJ2-1
clone_size: many
v_call: TRBV29-1
d_call: TRBD2
cdr3_aa: CSVAGTSVNEQFF
cdr3_nt: TGCAGCGTCGCCGGGACTAGCGTCAATGAGCAGTTCTTC

j_call: TRBJ1-6
clone_size: NA
v_call: TRBV9
d_call: NA
cdr3_aa: CASSFREGRSYNSPLHF
cdr3_nt: TGTGCCAGCAGCTTCAGGGAAGGGAGGTCCTATAATTCACCCCTCCACTTT

j_call: TRBJ1-5
clone_size: many
v_call: TRBV19
d_call: TRBD1
cdr3_aa: CASSGTGDQPQHF
cdr3_nt: TGTGCCAGTAGTGGGACAGGAGATCAGCCCCAGCATTTT

j_call: TRBJ2-7
clone_size: many
v_call: TRBV9
d_call: NA
cdr3_aa: CASSVASDSYEQYF
cdr3_nt: TGTGCCAGCAGCGTAGCCAGCGACTCCTACGAGCAGTACTTC

j_call: TRBJ2-2
clone_size: few
v_call: TRBV24-1
d_call: NA
cdr3_aa: CATGGPVTGELFF
cdr3_nt: TGTGCCACCGGAGGACCAGTAACCGGGGAGCTGTTTTTT

j_call: TRBJ2-1
clone_size: few
v_call: TRBV6-2/TRBV6-3
d_call: TRBD2
cdr3_aa: CASSYEVWTREYNEQFF
cdr3_nt: TGTGCCAGCAGTTACGAAGTGTGGACTAGAGAATACAATGAGCAGTTCTTC

j_call: TRBJ2-3
clone_size: many
v_call: TRBV5-1
d_call: NA
cdr3_aa: CASSLDSTDTQYF
cdr3_nt: TGCGCCAGCAGCTTGGACAGCACAGATACGCAGTATTTT

j_call: TRBJ2-7
clone_size: many
v_call: TRBV18
d_call: TRBD2
cdr3_aa: CASSPFGGGPYEQYF
cdr3_nt: TGTGCCAGCTCACCCTTTGGCGGGGGGCCCTACGAGCAGTACTTC

j_call: TRBJ2-5
clone_size: many
v_call: TRBV6-6
d_call: NA
cdr3_aa: CASSYGAAQYF
cdr3_nt: TGTGCCAGCAGTTACGGAGCGGCTCAGTACTTC

j_call: TRBJ2-5
clone_size: many
v_call: TRBV6-1
d_call: NA
cdr3_aa: CASSVGIRQETQYF
cdr3_nt: TGTGCCAGCAGTGTTGGGATTCGGCAAGAGACCCAGTACTTC

j_call: TRBJ2-1
clone_size: medium-sized
v_call: TRBV29-1
d_call: NA
cdr3_aa: CSVKPSLGTDEQFF
cdr3_nt: TGCAGCGTTAAACCCTCCTTAGGGACGGATGAGCAGTTCTTC

j_call: TRBJ1-6
clone_size: medium-sized
v_call: TRBV7-3
d_call: NA
cdr3_aa: CASSSRGPNSPLHF
cdr3_nt: TGTGCCAGCAGCTCCCGGGGGCCCAATTCACCCCTCCACTTT

j_call: TRBJ2-5
clone_size: few
v_call: TRBV24-1
d_call: NA
cdr3_aa: CAAVQGRKTQYF
cdr3_nt: TGTGCCGCAGTACAGGGGAGGAAGACCCAGTACTTC

j_call: TRBJ2-3
clone_size: few
v_call: TRBV7-2
d_call: NA
cdr3_aa: CASSLWDPSTDTQYF
cdr3_nt: TGTGCCAGCAGCTTGTGGGACCCTAGCACAGATACGCAGTATTTT

j_call: TRBJ2-7
clone_size: many
v_call: TRBV7-9
d_call: NA
cdr3_aa: CASSSPRGSSYEQYF
cdr3_nt: TGTGCCAGCAGCTCTCCACGTGGGAGCTCCTACGAGCAGTACTTC

j_call: TRBJ1-3
clone_size: NA
v_call: TRBV28
d_call: NA
cdr3_aa: CASSHPTGGLGNTIYF
cdr3_nt: TGTGCCAGCAGTCACCCGACAGGAGGACTCGGAAACACCATATATTTT

j_call: TRBJ1-1
clone_size: NA
v_call: TRBV15
d_call: TRBD1
cdr3_aa: CATSRGPDRGEAFF
cdr3_nt: TGTGCCACCAGCAGAGGCCCCGACAGGGGTGAAGCTTTCTTT

j_call: TRBJ1-6
clone_size: many
v_call: TRBV5-1
d_call: NA
cdr3_aa: CASSLPGVSSPLHF
cdr3_nt: TGCGCCAGCAGCTTGCCAGGGGTTTCTTCACCCCTCCACTTT

j_call: TRBJ2-7
clone_size: few
v_call: TRBV3-1
d_call: NA
cdr3_aa: CASSQEGPPSSYEQYF
cdr3_nt: TGTGCCAGCAGCCAAGAGGGACCTCCGAGTTCCTACGAGCAGTACTTC

j_call: TRBJ2-7
clone_size: many
v_call: TRBV6-1
d_call: TRBD1
cdr3_aa: CATMPHGQGYEQYF
cdr3_nt: TGTGCCACCATGCCCCATGGACAGGGCTACGAGCAGTACTTC